This TCR beta chain was sequenced during a study of CD8 T cells in ankylosing spondylitis. The CDR3 is 18 residues long. CDR1 is KGHDR, CDR2 SFDVKD, per germline. Trimming pared 2 bases from V and 4 bases from J, leaving 20 bases between. This clonotype counts as medium-sized. From the 5' RACE reads, TCRdb called clonotypes with MiXCR, one entry per CDR3 protein. Among some 150,000 distinct CDR3 sequences listed, 44% were seen once. Source material: synovial fluid, either unsorted or a sorted T cell fraction (not recorded which). The receptor comes from a male donor with ankylosing spondylitis. This chain uses TRBV24-1 with TRBJ2-1, with D tentatively TRBD2 (6 bases). CDR3 DNA: TGTGCCACCAGTGATTCGCAGGCAGGTTGGCGGGATTACAATGAGCAGTTCTTC. Translation gives CATSDSQAGWRDYNEQFF.